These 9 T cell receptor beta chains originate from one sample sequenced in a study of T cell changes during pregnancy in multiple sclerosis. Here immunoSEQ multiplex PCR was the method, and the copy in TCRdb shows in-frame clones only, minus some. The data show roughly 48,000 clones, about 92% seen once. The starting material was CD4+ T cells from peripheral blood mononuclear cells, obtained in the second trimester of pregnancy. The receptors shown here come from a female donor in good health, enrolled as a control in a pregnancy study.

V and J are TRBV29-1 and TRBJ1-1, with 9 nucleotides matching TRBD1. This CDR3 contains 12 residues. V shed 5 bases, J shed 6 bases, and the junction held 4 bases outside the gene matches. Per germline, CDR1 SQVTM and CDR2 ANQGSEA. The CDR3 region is CSVKGQGSEAFF. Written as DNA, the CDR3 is TGCAGCGTTAAAGGACAGGGGTCTGAAGCTTTCTTT.

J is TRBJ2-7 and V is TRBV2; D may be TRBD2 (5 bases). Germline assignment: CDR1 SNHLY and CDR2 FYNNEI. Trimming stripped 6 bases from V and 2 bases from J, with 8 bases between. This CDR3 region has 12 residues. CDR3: CASRAEAYEQYF. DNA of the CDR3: TGTGCCAGCAGGGCGGAGGCCTACGAGCAGTACTTC.

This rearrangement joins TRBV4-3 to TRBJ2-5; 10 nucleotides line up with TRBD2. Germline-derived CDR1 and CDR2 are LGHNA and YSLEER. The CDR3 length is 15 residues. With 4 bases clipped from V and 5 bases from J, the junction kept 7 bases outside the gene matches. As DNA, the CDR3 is TGCGCCAGCAGCCCAAGGCTAGCGGGAGACGAGACCCAGTACTTC. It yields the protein CASSPRLAGDETQYF.

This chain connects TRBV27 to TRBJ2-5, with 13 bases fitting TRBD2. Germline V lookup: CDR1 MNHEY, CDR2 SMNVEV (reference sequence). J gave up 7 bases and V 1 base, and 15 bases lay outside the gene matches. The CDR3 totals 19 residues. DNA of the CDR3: TGTGCCAGCAGTTTATTTGGGACTAGCGGGATTAGTCGGGGGGGGACCCAGTACTTC. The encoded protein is CASSLFGTSGISRGGTQYF.

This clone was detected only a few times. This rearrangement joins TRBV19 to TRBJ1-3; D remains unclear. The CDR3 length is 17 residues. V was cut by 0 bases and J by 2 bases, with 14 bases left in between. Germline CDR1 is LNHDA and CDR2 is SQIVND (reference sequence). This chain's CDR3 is CASSIEEGVVAGNTIYF. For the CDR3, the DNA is TGTGCCAGTAGTATAGAAGAAGGAGTTGTCGCTGGAAACACCATATATTTT.

As DNA, the CDR3 is TGTGCCAGCAGTTCACAGGGGGACCTGGGCTACACCTTC. This codes for CASSSQGDLGYTF. This chain links TRBV5-4 with TRBJ1-2; 8 bases fit TRBD1. The V gene end was trimmed by 5 bases and the J gene end by 8 bases; junction bases not matched to a gene: 8. CDR1 and CDR2 (germline): SGHNT, YYREEE (reference sequence). CDR3 length equals 13 residues.

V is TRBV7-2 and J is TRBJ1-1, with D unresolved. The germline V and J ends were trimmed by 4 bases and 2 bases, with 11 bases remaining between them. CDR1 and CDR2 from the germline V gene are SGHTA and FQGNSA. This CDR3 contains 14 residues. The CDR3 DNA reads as TGTGCCAGCAGCTACTCCCGGGGAAACACTGAAGCTTTCTTT. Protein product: CASSYSRGNTEAFF.

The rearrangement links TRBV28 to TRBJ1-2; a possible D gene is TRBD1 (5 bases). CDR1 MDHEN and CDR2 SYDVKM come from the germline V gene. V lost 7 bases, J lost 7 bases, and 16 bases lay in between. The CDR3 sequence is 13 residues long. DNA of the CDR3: TGTGCCAGCACCGAGGCCAGGGTGACTGGCTACACCTTC. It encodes CASTEARVTGYTF.

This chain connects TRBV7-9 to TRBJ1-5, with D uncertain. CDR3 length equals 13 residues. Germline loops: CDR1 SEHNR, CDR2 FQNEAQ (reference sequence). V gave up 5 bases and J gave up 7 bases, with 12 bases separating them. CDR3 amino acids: CASSGGDIQPQHF. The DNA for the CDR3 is TGTGCCAGCAGCGGCGGGGATATACAGCCCCAGCATTTT.